This passage covers 6 T cell receptor beta chains from one sample sequenced in a study of T cells after yellow fever vaccination. TCRdb analysed the 5' RACE reads with MiXCR anew, one entry per CDR3 protein. The sample holds a few hundred thousand distinct CDR3 sequences, roughly a sixth seen once. This specimen consisted of PBMCs, obtained 4 to 6 days after the first yellow fever vaccination. The receptors here all came from a man between 18 and 35 years old who received the YFV17D yellow fever vaccine.

This chain joins TRBV4-1 and TRBJ1-1; the match to TRBD1 covers 9 bases. Germline V lookup: CDR1 MGHRA, CDR2 YSYEKL. The J segment lost 5 bases and the V segment lost 3 bases, leaving 4 bases of the junction unmatched. The CDR3 extends over 14 amino acids. The CDR3 DNA follows: TGCGCCAGCAGCCATCGGACAGGGGAAACTGAAGCTTTCTTT. It encodes CASSHRTGETEAFF.

V gene TRBV14 combines with J gene TRBJ1-1; D unclear. Germline V gives CDR1 SGHDN, CDR2 FVKESK. Trimming pared 4 bases from V and 0 bases from J, leaving 9 bases between. The CDR3 loop spans 14 amino acids. CDR3 sequence (DNA): TGTGCCAGCAGCCCACTGGGGTTGAACACTGAAGCTTTCTTT. Translation: CASSPLGLNTEAFF.

This clonotype occurred a few times. The CDR3 region has the DNA TGTGCCACCAGTGATTGGACTACCAGCACAGATACGCAGTATTTT. This encodes CATSDWTTSTDTQYF. The rearrangement links TRBV24-1 to TRBJ2-3, with D possibly matching TRBD2 (6 bases). This CDR3 region has 15 residues. Germline assignment: CDR1 KGHDR and CDR2 SFDVKD. The V gene lost 2 bases and the J gene lost 0 bases, with 8 bases spanning the gap.

The rearrangement uses TRBV4-3 and TRBJ2-2, with 11 bases that match TRBD2. The CDR3 spans 17 residues. Unmatched junction bases numbered 8, after V lost 4 bases and J lost 4 bases. Germline CDR1 reads LGHNA; CDR2 reads YSLEER. The CDR3 DNA follows: TGCGCCAGCAGCCGGGCCTCTAGCGGGGGGACCACCGGGGAGCTGTTTTTT. The encoded protein is CASSRASSGGTTGELFF.

There are a few counts of this clonotype. The V call is TRBV6-5, the J call TRBJ1-2; D is perhaps TRBD1 (6 bases). Germline V gives CDR1 MNHEY, CDR2 SVGAGI. Trimming removed 6 bases from V and 2 bases from J, with 16 bases in between. The CDR3 has 15 residues. CDR3 DNA sequence: TGTGCCAGCAGACGGGAGCACAGGGAGAACTATGGCTACACCTTC. Its translation: CASRREHRENYGYTF.

This clonotype came up a few times. This chain links TRBV10-3 with TRBJ2-1; 9 bases match TRBD2. This CDR3 is built from 16 residues. Germline CDR1 is ENHRY and CDR2 is SYGVKD. Unmatched junction bases numbered 9, after V lost 0 bases and J lost 9 bases. The CDR3 is CAISESRAGGTGEQFF. CDR3 in DNA: TGTGCCATCAGTGAGTCCCGTGCGGGGGGGACGGGTGAGCAGTTCTTC.